This T cell receptor (beta chain) came from a study of blood T cell repertoires in COVID-19. The ends lost 4 bases at V and 4 bases at J; junction bases unmatched: 12. The CDR3 consists of 16 residues. CDR1 is LGHDT and CDR2 is YNNKEL in the germline V gene (reference sequence). TCRdb's table, derived via immunoSEQ multiplex PCR, lists solely in-frame clones and lacks some. Altogether about 210,000 clones are present, approximately 84% being singletons, with the ten largest covering approximately 8%. This TCR was sampled from a woman in her forties or fifties with active or convalescent COVID-19. Specimen: peripheral blood. The chain combines TRBV3-1 (or the pseudogene TRBV3-2) with TRBJ1-2; 7 bases align to TRBD1. Here the CDR3 DNA reads TGTGCCAGCAGCCCGACGAGGGGGCTAGCCCCCTATGGCTACACCTTC. As protein: CASSPTRGLAPYGYTF.